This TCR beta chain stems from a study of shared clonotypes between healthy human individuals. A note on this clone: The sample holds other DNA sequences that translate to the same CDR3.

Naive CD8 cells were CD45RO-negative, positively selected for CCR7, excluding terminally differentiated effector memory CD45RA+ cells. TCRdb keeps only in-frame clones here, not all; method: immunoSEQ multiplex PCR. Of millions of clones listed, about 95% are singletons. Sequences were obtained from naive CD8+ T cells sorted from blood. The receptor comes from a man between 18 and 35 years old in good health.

DNA of the CDR3: TGTGCCAGCAGCGTAGTGAGCGGGGGGGCGGATACGCAGTATTTT. Amino acid sequence: CASSVVSGGADTQYF. The chain recombines TRBV9 with TRBJ2-3, with 10 bases fitting TRBD2. The CDR3 runs 15 residues. The J segment lost 6 bases and the V segment lost 0 bases, leaving 4 bases of the junction unmatched. The germline gives CDR1 SGDLS, CDR2 YYNGEE.